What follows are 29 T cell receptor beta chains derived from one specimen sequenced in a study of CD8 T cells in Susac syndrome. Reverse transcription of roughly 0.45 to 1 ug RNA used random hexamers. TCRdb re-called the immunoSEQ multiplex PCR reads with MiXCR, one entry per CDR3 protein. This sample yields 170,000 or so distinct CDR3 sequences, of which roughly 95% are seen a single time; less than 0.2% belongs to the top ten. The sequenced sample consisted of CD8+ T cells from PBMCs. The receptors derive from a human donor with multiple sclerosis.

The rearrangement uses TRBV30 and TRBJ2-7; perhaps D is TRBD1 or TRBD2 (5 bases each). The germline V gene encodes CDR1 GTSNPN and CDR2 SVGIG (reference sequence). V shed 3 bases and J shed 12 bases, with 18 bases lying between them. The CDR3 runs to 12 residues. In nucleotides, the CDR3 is TGTGCCTGGAGGAGGGCCGGGGCCTCGCGGTACTTC. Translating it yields CAWRRAGASRYF. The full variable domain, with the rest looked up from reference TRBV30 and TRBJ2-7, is SQTIHQWPATLVQPVGSPLSLECTVEGTSNPNLYWYRQAAGRGLQLLFYSVGIGQISSEVPQNLSASRPQDRQFILSSKKLLLSDSGFYLCAWRRAGASRYFGPGTRLTVT.

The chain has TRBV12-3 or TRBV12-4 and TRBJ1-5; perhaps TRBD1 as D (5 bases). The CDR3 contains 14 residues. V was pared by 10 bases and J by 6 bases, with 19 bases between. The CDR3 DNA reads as TGTGCCACGACTACAGGAGGAATTAGTCAGCCCCAGCATTTT. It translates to CATTTGGISQPQHF.

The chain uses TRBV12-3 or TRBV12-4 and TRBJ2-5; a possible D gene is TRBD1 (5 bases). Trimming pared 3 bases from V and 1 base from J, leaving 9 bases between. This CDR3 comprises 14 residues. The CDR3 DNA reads TGTGCCAGCAGTTTTCAGGGCGGCCAAGAGACCCAGTACTTC. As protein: CASSFQGGQETQYF.

DNA for the CDR3: TGCAGCGTTGAAGATCAACAGGGTGAGCAGTTCTTC. The encoded protein is CSVEDQQGEQFF. The V gene is TRBV29-1, the J gene TRBJ2-1; the D gene is possibly TRBD1 (6 bases). There are 12 residues in the CDR3. Germline V gene data show CDR1 as SQVTM and CDR2 as ANQGSEA. V lost 0 bases to trimming and J lost 9 bases, with 9 bases between them.

The CDR3 region has the DNA TGTGCCTGGACCGGACCTCCGAGCTCCTACAATGAGCAGTTCTTC. Translated: CAWTGPPSSYNEQFF. This chain connects TRBV30 to TRBJ2-1; D remains ambiguous. The CDR3 length is 15 residues. V was shortened by 4 bases and J by 0 bases, with 13 bases between the two germline ends. The V gene's germline CDR1 is GTSNPN and CDR2 SVGIG (reference sequence). Variable domain in full (rest from reference TRBV30 and TRBJ2-1): SQTIHQWPATLVQPVGSPLSLECTVEGTSNPNLYWYRQAAGRGLQLLFYSVGIGQISSEVPQNLSASRPQDRQFILSSKKLLLSDSGFYLCAWTGPPSSYNEQFFGPGTRLTVL.

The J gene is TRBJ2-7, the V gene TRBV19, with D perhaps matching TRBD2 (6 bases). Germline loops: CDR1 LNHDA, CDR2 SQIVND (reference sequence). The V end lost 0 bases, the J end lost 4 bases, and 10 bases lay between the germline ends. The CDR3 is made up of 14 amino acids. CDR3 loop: CASSIDPEGYEQYF. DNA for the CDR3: TGTGCCAGTAGTATAGATCCGGAGGGTTACGAGCAGTACTTC.

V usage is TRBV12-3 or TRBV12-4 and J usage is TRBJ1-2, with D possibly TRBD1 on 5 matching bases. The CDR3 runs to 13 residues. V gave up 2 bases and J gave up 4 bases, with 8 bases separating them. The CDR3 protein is CASSLRGAYGYTF. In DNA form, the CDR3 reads TGTGCCAGCAGTTTAAGAGGGGCCTATGGCTACACCTTC.

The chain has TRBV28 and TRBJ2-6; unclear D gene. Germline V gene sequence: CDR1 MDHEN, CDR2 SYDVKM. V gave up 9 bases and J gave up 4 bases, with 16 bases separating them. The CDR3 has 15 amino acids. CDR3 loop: CASKTASEGANVLTF. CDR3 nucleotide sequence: TGTGCCAGTAAGACGGCCTCAGAGGGGGCCAACGTCCTGACTTTC.

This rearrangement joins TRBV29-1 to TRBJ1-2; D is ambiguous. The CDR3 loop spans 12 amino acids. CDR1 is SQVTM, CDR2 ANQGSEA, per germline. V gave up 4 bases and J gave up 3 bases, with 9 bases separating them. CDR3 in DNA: TGCAGCGTTGGGCTCGGGTACTATGGCTACACCTTC. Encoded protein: CSVGLGYYGYTF.

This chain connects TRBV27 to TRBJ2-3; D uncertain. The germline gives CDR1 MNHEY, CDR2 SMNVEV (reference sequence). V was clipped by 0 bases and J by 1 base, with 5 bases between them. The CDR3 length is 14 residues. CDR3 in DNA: TGTGCCAGCAGTTTATCTCGGGGCACAGATACGCAGTATTTT. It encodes CASSLSRGTDTQYF.

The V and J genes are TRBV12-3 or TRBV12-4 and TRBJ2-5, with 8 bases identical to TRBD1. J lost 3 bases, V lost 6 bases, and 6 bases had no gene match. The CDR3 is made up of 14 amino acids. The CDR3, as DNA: TGTGCCAGCAGCTGGACAGGGATGGAAGAGACCCAGTACTTC. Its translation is CASSWTGMEETQYF.

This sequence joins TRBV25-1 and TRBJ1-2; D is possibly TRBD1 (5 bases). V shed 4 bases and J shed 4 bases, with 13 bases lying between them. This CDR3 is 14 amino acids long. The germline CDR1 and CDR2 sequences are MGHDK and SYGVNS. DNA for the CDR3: TGTGCCAGCAGTGGAGAGGGGTCTCTCTATGGCTACACCTTC. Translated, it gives CASSGEGSLYGYTF.

CDR3 region: CASSQVASPSGELFF. CDR3 bases: TGCGCCAGCAGCCAAGTAGCCAGTCCGTCCGGGGAGCTGTTTTTT. V gene TRBV4-1 combines with J gene TRBJ2-2; no definite D call. Trimming pared 1 base from V and 6 bases from J, leaving 12 bases between. The germline V gene encodes CDR1 MGHRA and CDR2 YSYEKL. This CDR3 region has 15 residues.

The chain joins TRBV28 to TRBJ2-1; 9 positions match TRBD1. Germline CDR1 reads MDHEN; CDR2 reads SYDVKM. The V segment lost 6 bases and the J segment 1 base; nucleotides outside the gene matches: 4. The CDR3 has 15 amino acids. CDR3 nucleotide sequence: TGTGCCAGCAGGCAACAGGGGGCGTCCTACAATGAGCAGTTCTTC. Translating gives CASRQQGASYNEQFF.

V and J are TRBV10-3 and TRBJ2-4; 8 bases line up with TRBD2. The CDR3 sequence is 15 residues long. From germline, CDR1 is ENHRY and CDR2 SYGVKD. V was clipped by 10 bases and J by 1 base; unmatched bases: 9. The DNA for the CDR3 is TGTGCCACGGCGGCGGGAGGCTTGGCCAAAAACATTCAGTACTTC. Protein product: CATAAGGLAKNIQYF.

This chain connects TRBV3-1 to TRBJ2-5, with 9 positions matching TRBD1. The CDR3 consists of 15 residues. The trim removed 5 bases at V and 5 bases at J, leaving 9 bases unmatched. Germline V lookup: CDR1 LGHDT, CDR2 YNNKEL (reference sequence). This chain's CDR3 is CASSGTGSRGETQYF. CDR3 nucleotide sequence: TGTGCCAGCAGCGGGACAGGGTCTAGGGGCGAGACCCAGTACTTC.

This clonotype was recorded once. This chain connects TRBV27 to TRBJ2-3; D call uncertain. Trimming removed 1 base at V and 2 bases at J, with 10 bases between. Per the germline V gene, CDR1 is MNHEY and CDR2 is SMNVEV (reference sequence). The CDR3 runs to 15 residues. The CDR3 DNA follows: TGTGCCAGCAGTTTATTGGTGGGGATCACAGATACGCAGTATTTT. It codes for CASSLLVGITDTQYF.

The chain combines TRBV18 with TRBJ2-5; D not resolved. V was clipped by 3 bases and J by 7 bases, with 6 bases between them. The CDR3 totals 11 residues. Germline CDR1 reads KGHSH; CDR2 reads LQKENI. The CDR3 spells CASSPHRTQYF. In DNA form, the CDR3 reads TGTGCCAGCTCACCGCATAGGACCCAGTACTTC.

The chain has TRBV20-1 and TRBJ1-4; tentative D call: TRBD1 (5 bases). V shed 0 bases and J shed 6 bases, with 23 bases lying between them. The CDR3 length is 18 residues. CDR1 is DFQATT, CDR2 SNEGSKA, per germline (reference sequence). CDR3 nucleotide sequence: TGCAGTGCTAGAGATACAATCAACGGACGCGGGGGTCATGAAAAACTGTTTTTT. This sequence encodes CSARDTINGRGGHEKLFF.

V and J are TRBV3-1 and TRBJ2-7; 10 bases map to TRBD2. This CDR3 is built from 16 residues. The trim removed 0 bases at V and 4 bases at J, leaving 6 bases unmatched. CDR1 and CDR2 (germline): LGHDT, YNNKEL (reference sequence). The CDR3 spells CASSQEPSGGHYEQYF. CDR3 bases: TGTGCCAGCAGCCAAGAACCTAGCGGGGGCCATTACGAGCAGTACTTC.

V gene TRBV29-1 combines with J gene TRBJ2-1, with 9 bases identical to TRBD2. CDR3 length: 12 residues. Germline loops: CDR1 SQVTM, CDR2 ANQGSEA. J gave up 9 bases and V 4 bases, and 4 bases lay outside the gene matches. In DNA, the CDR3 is TGCAGCGTTGTGGTGACTAGCGGTGAGCAGTTCTTC. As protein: CSVVVTSGEQFF.

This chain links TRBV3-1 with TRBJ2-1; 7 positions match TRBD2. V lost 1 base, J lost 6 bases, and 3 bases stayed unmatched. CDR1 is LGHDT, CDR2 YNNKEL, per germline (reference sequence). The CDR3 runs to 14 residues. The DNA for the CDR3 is TGTGCCAGCAGCCAAGTGGGGGGGTTCAATGAGCAGTTCTTC. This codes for CASSQVGGFNEQFF.

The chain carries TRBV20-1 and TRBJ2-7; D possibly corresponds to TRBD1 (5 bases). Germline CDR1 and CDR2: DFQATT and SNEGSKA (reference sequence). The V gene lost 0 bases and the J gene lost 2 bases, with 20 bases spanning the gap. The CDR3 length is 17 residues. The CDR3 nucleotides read TGCAGTGCTAGAGATGCTGCCCCGGACACCAACCCCTACGAGCAGTACTTC. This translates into CSARDAAPDTNPYEQYF.

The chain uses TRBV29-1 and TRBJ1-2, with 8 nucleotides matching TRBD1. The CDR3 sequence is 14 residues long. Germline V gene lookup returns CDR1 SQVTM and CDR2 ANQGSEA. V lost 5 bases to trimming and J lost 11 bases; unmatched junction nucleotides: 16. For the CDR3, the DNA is TGCAGCGTTCCCACAATAGACAGGGGCCCGAGGTACACCTTC. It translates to CSVPTIDRGPRYTF.

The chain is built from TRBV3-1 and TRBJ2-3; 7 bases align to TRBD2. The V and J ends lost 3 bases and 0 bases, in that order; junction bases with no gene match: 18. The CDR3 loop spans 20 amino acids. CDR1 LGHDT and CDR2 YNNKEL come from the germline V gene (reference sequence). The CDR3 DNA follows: TGTGCCAGCAGCCAGTTCGCCGCGGGAGCTTCCGATGATAGCACAGATACGCAGTATTTT. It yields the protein CASSQFAAGASDDSTDTQYF.

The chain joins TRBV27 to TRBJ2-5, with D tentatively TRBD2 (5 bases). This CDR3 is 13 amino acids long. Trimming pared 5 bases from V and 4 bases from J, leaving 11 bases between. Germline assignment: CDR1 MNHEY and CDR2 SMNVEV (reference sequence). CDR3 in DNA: TGTGCCAGCAGTCGCGAGCGGAGAGAGACCCAGTACTTC. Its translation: CASSRERRETQYF.

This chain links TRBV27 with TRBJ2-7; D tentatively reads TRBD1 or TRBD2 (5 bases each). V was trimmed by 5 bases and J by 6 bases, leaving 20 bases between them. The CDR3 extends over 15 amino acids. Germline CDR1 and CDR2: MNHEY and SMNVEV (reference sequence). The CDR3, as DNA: TGTGCCAGCAGTCTCTCCGGGGAAGGGGTGGGCGAGCAGTACTTC. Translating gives CASSLSGEGVGEQYF.

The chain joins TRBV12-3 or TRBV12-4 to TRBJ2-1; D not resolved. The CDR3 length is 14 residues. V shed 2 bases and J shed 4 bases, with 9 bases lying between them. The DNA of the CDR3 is TGTGCCAGCAGTTTATCCGGGTCGTACAATGAGCAGTTCTTC. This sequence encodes CASSLSGSYNEQFF.

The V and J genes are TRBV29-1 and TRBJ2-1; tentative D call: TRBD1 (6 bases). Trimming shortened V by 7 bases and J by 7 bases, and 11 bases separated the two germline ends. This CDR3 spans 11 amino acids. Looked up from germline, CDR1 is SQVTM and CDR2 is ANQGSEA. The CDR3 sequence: CSGYRDNEQFF. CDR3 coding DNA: TGCAGCGGCTACAGGGATAATGAGCAGTTCTTC.